The 17 T cell receptor beta chains presented below share a single source sample, sequenced in a study of T cell repertoires in cytomegalovirus infection. TCRdb recomputed calls from the reads with MiXCR, one row per CDR3 protein. Of about 110,000 distinct CDR3 sequences listed, 30% to 35% were seen once; the top ten hold 41%. Their specific antigens are unknown. The sample consisted of CD8+ T cells from cultured PBMCs, taken from culture after CMV antigen stimulation. These receptors all come from a human donor in good health (CMV status not recorded). Some clones in this sample may be carry-over from other donors' samples.

The chain is built from TRBV6-2 or TRBV6-3 and TRBJ2-5; TRBD1 aligns across 9 bases. The J call may be mistaken, given a closer DNA end match to TRBJ2-1. The germline V gene has CDR1 MNHEY and CDR2 SVGEGT. This CDR3 has 15 amino acids. Here the CDR3 reads CASGLGQGTHNEQFF. The CDR3 DNA reads as TGTGCCAGCGGACTGGGACAGGGTACCCACAATGAGCAGTTCTTC.

This clonotype turned up a few times. V gene TRBV20-1 combines with J gene TRBJ1-2, with D possibly being TRBD1 (5 bases). This CDR3 region has 12 residues. The germline V and J ends were trimmed by 4 bases and 3 bases, with 9 bases remaining between them. CDR1 is DFQATT, CDR2 SNEGSKA, per germline (reference sequence). DNA of the CDR3: TGCAGTGCTACGGGGCCGGACTATGGCTACACCTTC. Translation gives CSATGPDYGYTF.

This clonotype was seen more than once but under ten times. The gene calls are TRBV2 and TRBJ1-6; TRBD1 matches at 8 bases. V gave up 1 base and J gave up 7 bases; unmatched junction bases: 6. The CDR3 consists of 16 residues. Germline V gives CDR1 SNHLY, CDR2 FYNNEI. The CDR3 coding sequence is TGTGCCAGCAGTGAAGACAGGACAGGGAAGAATTCACCCCTCCACTTT. As protein: CASSEDRTGKNSPLHF.

The J gene is TRBJ2-4, the V gene TRBV7-8; D might be TRBD1 (7 bases). The CDR3 runs 15 residues. The germline V gene has CDR1 SGHVS and CDR2 FQNEAQ. Trimming pared 5 bases from V and 3 bases from J, leaving 14 bases between. The CDR3 loop is CASSPNRGGKNIQYF. The DNA of the CDR3 is TGTGCCAGCAGCCCTAACAGGGGAGGCAAAAACATTCAGTACTTC.

This clonotype was detected only a few times. The chain recombines TRBV19 with TRBJ2-3, with TRBD2 matching over 8 bases. There are 14 residues in the CDR3. Germline V gene lookup returns CDR1 LNHDA and CDR2 SQIVND (reference sequence). V trimming: 7 bases; J trimming: 5 bases; junction bases outside the gene matches: 8. This CDR3 is CASMGRGAEDTQYF. CDR3 coding DNA: TGTGCCAGTATGGGGCGGGGGGCAGAAGATACGCAGTATTTT.

Many counts were recorded for this clonotype. The V and J genes are TRBV27 and TRBJ2-5; perhaps TRBD2 as D (6 bases). This CDR3 has 14 residues. CDR1 is MNHEY, CDR2 SMNVEV, per germline (reference sequence). Trimming removed 3 bases from V and 5 bases from J, with 13 bases in between. This chain's CDR3 is CASSLLGGLETQYF. CDR3 nucleotide sequence: TGTGCCAGCAGTTTGTTAGGAGGGTTGGAGACCCAGTACTTC.

This clonotype has just a few counts. The chain combines TRBV12-3 or TRBV12-4 with TRBJ2-1; tentatively, D is TRBD1 or TRBD2 (5 bases each). Trimming took off 6 bases at V and 3 bases at J, with 12 bases between the two ends. This CDR3 spans 14 amino acids. The CDR3, as DNA: TGTGCCAGCAGCCGGGACGGTTTCTACAATGAGCAGTTCTTC. Amino acid sequence: CASSRDGFYNEQFF.

The chain combines TRBV20-1 with TRBJ2-5; TRBD2 matches 14 bases. The V gene's germline CDR1 is DFQATT and CDR2 SNEGSKA (reference sequence). There are 18 residues in the CDR3. Germline trimming cut 4 bases from V and 4 bases from J; bases unmatched to any gene: 14. CDR3 DNA: TGCAGTGCTAAGAGGACTAGCGGGGGGAGCGCCGTTGGAGAGACCCAGTACTTC. This codes for CSAKRTSGGSAVGETQYF.

This rearrangement joins TRBV7-9 to TRBJ2-2; D gene uncertain. The CDR3 loop spans 13 amino acids. Germline CDR1 is SEHNR and CDR2 is FQNEAQ (reference sequence). V lost 3 bases and J lost 4, with 6 bases in between. The CDR3 nucleotides are TGTGCCAGCAGCTTCGCCACCACCGGGGAGCTGTTTTTT. Translated: CASSFATTGELFF. Looking up the rest from reference TRBV7-9 and TRBJ2-2 gives the full variable domain: DTGVSQNPRHKITKRGQNVTFRCDPISEHNRLYWYRQTLGQGPEFLTYFQNEAQLEKSRLLSDRFSAERPKGSFSTLEIQRTEQGDSAMYLCASSFATTGELFFGEGSRLTVL.

This clonotype occurred many times. V is TRBV7-8 and J is TRBJ2-6, with a possible D match to TRBD1 (5 bases). Germline V gene lookup returns CDR1 SGHVS and CDR2 FQNEAQ. This CDR3 spans 21 amino acids. The V end was cut by 1 base, the J end by 0 bases, with 22 bases between. CDR3 amino acids: CASSLDSWSTGFPSGANVLTF. In DNA, the CDR3 is TGTGCCAGCAGCTTAGATTCTTGGTCAACAGGTTTCCCCTCTGGGGCCAACGTCCTGACTTTC. The variable domain in full, completed from reference TRBV7-8 and TRBJ2-6, reads GAGVSQSPRYKVAKRGQDVALRCDPISGHVSLFWYQQALGQGPEFLTYFQNEAQLDKSGLPSDRFFAERPEGSVSTLKIQRTQQEDSAVYLCASSLDSWSTGFPSGANVLTFGAGSRLTVL.

The table lists this clonotype with a few counts. V gene TRBV7-9 combines with J gene TRBJ1-3, with D maybe TRBD1 (5 bases). The V end was cut by 5 bases, the J end by 4 bases, with 24 bases between. Germline values: CDR1 SEHNR, CDR2 FQNEAQ (reference sequence). This CDR3 is 18 amino acids long. The CDR3 here is CASSQPNAGPHPGNTIYF. The CDR3, as DNA: TGTGCCAGCAGCCAACCCAATGCAGGGCCACACCCGGGAAACACCATATATTTT.

The chain recombines TRBV12-3 or TRBV12-4 with TRBJ2-2; D is unclear. The CDR3 length is 15 residues. Trimming removed 4 bases from V and 5 bases from J, with 14 bases in between. The CDR3 bases are TGTGCCAGCAGTTCTACCCCAGTTTGGACCGGGGAGCTGTTTTTT. This gives the protein CASSSTPVWTGELFF.

This rearrangement joins TRBV19 to TRBJ2-5, with TRBD2 matching over 9 bases. J lost 3 bases, V lost 1 base, and 6 bases had no gene match. CDR1 LNHDA and CDR2 SQIVND come from the germline V gene (reference sequence). The CDR3 consists of 16 residues. DNA for the CDR3: TGTGCCAGTAGTATAGGGGTGGCTAGCGGGGAAGAGACCCAGTACTTC. Protein: CASSIGVASGEETQYF.

V usage is TRBV6-2 or TRBV6-3 and J usage is TRBJ1-5; no clear D gene. The V gene lost 5 bases and the J gene lost 1 base, with 9 bases spanning the gap. CDR1 is MNHEY and CDR2 is SVGEGT in the germline V gene. This CDR3 spans 14 amino acids. The DNA of the CDR3 is TGTGCCAGCAGTGTCCCGGCCAGCAATCAGCCCCAGCATTTT. Translation gives CASSVPASNQPQHF.

The chain recombines TRBV28 with TRBJ2-3; TRBD1 matches at 7 bases. Germline CDR1 MDHEN, CDR2 SYDVKM. CDR3 length: 14 residues. V lost 6 bases and J lost 1; bases outside the gene matches: 4. The CDR3 nucleotides are TGTGCCAGCAGCGACAGGGCCGGCACAGATACGCAGTATTTT. It translates to CASSDRAGTDTQYF.

The V and J genes are TRBV28 and TRBJ2-1; a weak D match, TRBD1 (6 bases). The CDR3 contains 16 residues. Trimming took off 5 bases at V and 3 bases at J, with 17 bases between the two ends. CDR1 and CDR2 (germline): MDHEN, SYDVKM. In DNA, the CDR3 is TGTGCCAGCAGTCCTACCGGGACACAGAACTACAATGAGCAGTTCTTC. Translated, it gives CASSPTGTQNYNEQFF.

The chain joins TRBV28 to TRBJ1-5, with D unclear. CDR1 and CDR2 (germline): MDHEN, SYDVKM. The V gene lost 3 bases and the J gene lost 0 bases, with 6 bases spanning the gap. The CDR3 runs 14 residues. The CDR3 sequence is CASSFTYSNQPQHF. For the CDR3, the DNA is TGTGCCAGCAGTTTCACTTATAGCAATCAGCCCCAGCATTTT.